Below are 21 T cell receptor beta chains sequenced from a single sample in a study of a mutant IDH1 vaccine in newly diagnosed glioma. These receptors have no known antigen. As for time point: week 35, safety follow-up. All doses held 300 ug of mutant IDH1 20-mer peptide, with topical imiquimod. Assay used: immunoSEQ multiplex PCR; TCRdb lists only in-frame clones, some missing. The sample shows about 64,000 clones, about 74% of them seen only once. Sequencing was performed on PBMCs, taken from a glioma patient whose treatment included an IDH1 peptide vaccine. The receptors shown here come from a man aged 45-60 years with glioma.

A few counts support this clone. Other nucleotide sequences in the sample specify the same CDR3. V is TRBV28 and J is TRBJ1-5; D perhaps matches TRBD1 (5 bases). V lost 6 bases to trimming and J lost 4 bases, with 7 bases between them. The CDR3 runs to 12 residues. Germline V gene sequence: CDR1 MDHEN, CDR2 SYDVKM. The CDR3 loop reads CASRRGNQPQHF. CDR3 DNA: TGTGCCAGCAGAAGGGGAAATCAGCCCCAGCATTTT.

The chain carries TRBV28 and TRBJ1-5; weak D call: TRBD1 (5 bases). This CDR3 comprises 12 residues. Germline V gene sequence: CDR1 MDHEN, CDR2 SYDVKM. Trimming shortened V by 9 bases and J by 11 bases, and 17 bases separated the two germline ends. The CDR3 DNA follows: TGTGCCAGTCAGGGTGGGGGGTGGGCCCAGCATTTT. Residues: CASQGGGWAQHF.

V usage is TRBV4-1 and J usage is TRBJ2-3; 10 bases match TRBD2. This CDR3 spans 15 amino acids. From germline, CDR1 is MGHRA and CDR2 YSYEKL. With 5 bases clipped from V and 10 bases from J, the junction kept 12 bases outside the gene matches. In nucleotides, the CDR3 is TGCGCCAGCAGCAAAGGCGGTAGCGGGGGGCAGGCGCAGTATTTT. It specifies CASSKGGSGGQAQYF.

This chain uses TRBV5-6 with TRBJ2-7; the D gene could be TRBD1 or TRBD2 (5 bases each). There are 16 residues in the CDR3. Trimming shortened V by 1 base and J by 2 bases, and 16 bases separated the two germline ends. Germline CDR1 reads SGHDT; CDR2 reads YYEEEE. CDR3 in amino acids: CASSLPGLAIPYEQYF. The CDR3 DNA is TGTGCCAGCAGCTTGCCAGGGCTAGCAATCCCCTACGAGCAGTACTTC.

V and J are TRBV2 and TRBJ1-5; 9 nucleotides agree with TRBD1. Germline V lookup: CDR1 SNHLY, CDR2 FYNNEI. Trimming took 5 bases from V and 3 from J; bases not matched to a gene: 5. The CDR3 has 15 amino acids. The CDR3 spells CASSRGQGNNQPQHF. DNA of the CDR3: TGTGCCAGCAGTAGGGGACAGGGAAACAATCAGCCCCAGCATTTT.

This clone turned up a few times. The V gene is TRBV5-4, the J gene TRBJ1-5; D gene uncertain. Germline CDR1 and CDR2: SGHNT and YYREEE (reference sequence). V lost 4 bases and J lost 3, with 5 bases in between. The CDR3 has 12 residues. This chain's CDR3 is CASSLYNQPQHF. The CDR3 DNA follows: TGTGCCAGCAGCCTGTACAATCAGCCCCAGCATTTT.

Only a few counts were recorded for this clone. This chain connects TRBV9 to TRBJ1-1, with TRBD1 as a possible D gene (5 bases). Trimming removed 6 bases at V and 1 base at J, with 13 bases between. The CDR3 totals 14 residues. Germline lookup yields CDR1 SGDLS and CDR2 YYNGEE. The CDR3, as DNA: TGTGCCAGCAACGAGGGGCGGACGAACACTGAAGCTTTCTTT. It encodes CASNEGRTNTEAFF.

As concerns this clone: The same CDR3 also results from other DNA sequences found in this sample. The V and J genes are TRBV30 and TRBJ1-2; TRBD1 might be the D (6 bases). CDR3 size: 12 residues. Germline lookup yields CDR1 GTSNPN and CDR2 SVGIG (reference sequence). V was shortened by 0 bases and J by 8 bases, with 10 bases between the two germline ends. The DNA for the CDR3 is TGTGCCTGGAGTGTAGGGGGTGGCGGCTACACCTTC. It translates to CAWSVGGGGYTF.

This chain connects TRBV5-6 to TRBJ2-3; the D is unclear. The CDR3 sequence is 13 residues long. Trimming pared 4 bases from V and 1 base from J, leaving 7 bases between. Germline CDR1 reads SGHDT; CDR2 reads YYEEEE. The CDR3 region has the DNA TGTGCCAGCAGCCTCTTCGGCACAGATACGCAGTATTTT. Translated, it gives CASSLFGTDTQYF.

The rearrangement joins TRBV29-1 to TRBJ1-1; D is possibly TRBD1 (6 bases). Germline V CDR1 and CDR2: SQVTM, ANQGSEA. V was clipped by 7 bases and J by 5 bases, with 17 bases between them. This CDR3 has 13 amino acids. The CDR3 is CSARTALGTEAFF. In DNA, the CDR3 is TGCAGCGCAAGGACAGCTCTGGGGACTGAAGCTTTCTTT. Together with reference TRBV29-1 and TRBJ1-1, the CDR3 gives the full variable domain: SAVISQKPSRDICQRGTSLTIQCQVDSQVTMMFWYRQQPGQSLTLIATANQGSEATYESGFVIDKFPISRPNLTFSTLTVSNMSPEDSSIYLCSARTALGTEAFFGQGTRLTVV.

The chain uses TRBV2 and TRBJ1-1; 10 bases align to TRBD1. CDR3 length equals 14 residues. Germline-derived CDR1 and CDR2 are SNHLY and FYNNEI. After removal of 5 bases from V and 5 bases from J, the junction contained 5 bases not matched to a gene. For the CDR3, the DNA is TGTGCCAGCAGTAGGGACAGGGGAGAGACTGAAGCTTTCTTT. This translates into CASSRDRGETEAFF. Full variable domain (remainder filled in from reference TRBV2 and TRBJ1-1): EPEVTQTPSHQVTQMGQEVILRCVPISNHLYFYWYRQILGQKVEFLVSFYNNEISEKSEIFDDQFSVERPDGSNFTLKIRSTKLEDSAMYFCASSRDRGETEAFFGQGTRLTVV.

The V and J genes are TRBV30 and TRBJ2-2; tentatively, D is TRBD1 (5 bases). The germline CDR1 and CDR2 sequences are GTSNPN and SVGIG (reference sequence). The CDR3 extends over 16 amino acids. Trimming shortened V by 8 bases and J by 7 bases, and 26 bases separated the two germline ends. This CDR3 is CAQRSRELPNYGELFF. The CDR3 nucleotides read TGTGCCCAACGGAGCAGGGAATTACCCAACTACGGGGAGCTGTTTTTT.

The chain carries TRBV5-4 and TRBJ2-5; 12 bases map to TRBD2. Germline assignment: CDR1 SGHNT and CDR2 YYREEE (reference sequence). The V segment lost 5 bases and the J segment 4 bases; nucleotides outside the gene matches: 3. The CDR3 has 14 residues. This chain's CDR3 is CASSPTSGGETQYF. The CDR3 DNA follows: TGTGCCAGCAGTCCGACTAGCGGGGGAGAGACCCAGTACTTC. The full variable domain, in which reference TRBV5-4 and TRBJ2-5 provide the parts outside the CDR3, is ETGVTQSPTHLIKTRGQQVTLRCSSQSGHNTVSWYQQALGQGPQFIFQYYREEENGRGNFPPRFSGLQFPNYSSELNVNALELDDSALYLCASSPTSGGETQYFGPGTRLLVL.

The chain carries TRBV9 and TRBJ2-5; 7 positions agree with TRBD1. The ends lost 0 bases at V and 5 bases at J; junction bases unmatched: 7. Germline lookup yields CDR1 SGDLS and CDR2 YYNGEE. There are 15 residues in the CDR3. The CDR3: CASSVGAQGWETQYF. In DNA form, the CDR3 reads TGTGCCAGCAGCGTAGGGGCACAGGGGTGGGAGACCCAGTACTTC.

In DNA form, the CDR3 reads TGTGCCAGCAGTGAAGCGAACAGGGGAGGTAGCAATCAGCCCCAGCATTTT. Translation gives CASSEANRGGSNQPQHF. The chain couples TRBV2 to TRBJ1-5, with 7 bases that match TRBD1. Germline lookup yields CDR1 SNHLY and CDR2 FYNNEI. The CDR3 has 17 residues. Unmatched junction bases numbered 5, after V lost 0 bases and J lost 0 bases.

This clone was observed many times. The V call is TRBV4-1, the J call TRBJ1-1; 7 bases agree with TRBD1. V was pared by 0 bases and J by 5 bases, with 6 bases of the junction left unmatched. The germline V gene encodes CDR1 MGHRA and CDR2 YSYEKL. The CDR3 runs 15 residues. The CDR3 is CASSQEDRWRTEAFF. CDR3 DNA sequence: TGCGCCAGCAGCCAAGAGGACAGGTGGAGGACTGAAGCTTTCTTT.

This clone was picked up a small number of times. The V gene is TRBV6-6, the J gene TRBJ1-6; no reliable D call. The CDR3 extends over 15 amino acids. The V end lost 7 bases, the J end lost 8 bases, and 18 bases lay between the germline ends. Germline loops: CDR1 MNHNY, CDR2 SVGAGI (reference sequence). CDR3 residues: CASTSAGGPDSPLHF. For the CDR3, the DNA is TGTGCCAGCACCTCGGCGGGAGGTCCGGATTCACCCCTCCACTTT.

The V and J genes are TRBV19 and TRBJ1-3; maybe TRBD1 (5 bases). Looked up from germline, CDR1 is LNHDA and CDR2 is SQIVND (reference sequence). Trimming shortened V by 3 bases and J by 3 bases, and 12 bases separated the two germline ends. The CDR3 spans 15 residues. CDR3 sequence reads: CASSIQGRRGNTIYF. The CDR3 bases are TGTGCCAGTAGTATCCAGGGACGTCGTGGAAACACCATATATTTT.

The gene calls are TRBV14 and TRBJ2-4; unclear D gene. This CDR3 is built from 14 residues. Germline CDR1 SGHDN, CDR2 FVKESK. The germline V and J ends were trimmed by 1 base and 8 bases, with 12 bases remaining between them. The CDR3 region has the DNA TGTGCCAGCAGCCAAGGGAACCAGCTAGACATTCAGTACTTC. It is translated as CASSQGNQLDIQYF.

This clone was observed a handful of times. V is TRBV7-9 and J is TRBJ1-2; 8 nucleotides agree with TRBD1. With 5 bases clipped from V and 8 bases from J, the junction kept 7 bases outside the gene matches. The V gene's germline CDR1 is SEHNR and CDR2 FQNEAQ (reference sequence). The CDR3 extends over 13 amino acids. This CDR3 is CASSPRTGKGYTF. The CDR3 DNA is TGTGCCAGCAGCCCCCGGACAGGGAAAGGCTACACCTTC.

V usage is TRBV5-1 and J usage is TRBJ1-6, with D perhaps TRBD1 (6 bases). Germline lookup yields CDR1 SGHRS and CDR2 YFSETQ. The germline V and J ends were trimmed by 5 bases and 8 bases, with 14 bases remaining between them. This CDR3 has 14 residues. The CDR3 DNA reads as TGCGCCAGCAGATTGAACAGGGCCGATTCACCCCTCCACTTT. Encoded protein: CASRLNRADSPLHF.